This T cell receptor (beta chain) originates from a study of blood T cell repertoires in COVID-19. For the study at large: The samples span acute and convalescent COVID-19 from the United States, Italy and Spain. In each case, the material was cDNA or gDNA derived from T cells, B-cell-depleted T cells, or PBMCs.

The CDR3 consists of 14 residues. Trimming cost V 7 bases and J 0 bases, with 13 bases left between them. CDR1 is ENHRY, CDR2 SYGVKD, per germline. As processed by the authors: Quantification of nucleated cells was approximated via reference gene primer amplification. The data were produced by immunoSEQ multiplex PCR, yet TCRdb's version contains in-frame clones alone and is incomplete. V, J and clone size were drawn from that table, and D and trimming were deduced from the DNA. Counted here are roughly 140,000 clones, around 84% occurring once; the ten biggest clones make up around 2.2%. The sequencing input was peripheral blood. The chain employs TRBV10-3 and TRBJ2-7; perhaps TRBD2 as D (5 bases). The sequence was obtained from a man aged 70-80 years with acute or convalescent COVID-19. CDR3 region: CAIKEDGSSYEQYF. The DNA of the CDR3 is TGTGCCATCAAGGAGGACGGAAGCTCCTACGAGCAGTACTTC.